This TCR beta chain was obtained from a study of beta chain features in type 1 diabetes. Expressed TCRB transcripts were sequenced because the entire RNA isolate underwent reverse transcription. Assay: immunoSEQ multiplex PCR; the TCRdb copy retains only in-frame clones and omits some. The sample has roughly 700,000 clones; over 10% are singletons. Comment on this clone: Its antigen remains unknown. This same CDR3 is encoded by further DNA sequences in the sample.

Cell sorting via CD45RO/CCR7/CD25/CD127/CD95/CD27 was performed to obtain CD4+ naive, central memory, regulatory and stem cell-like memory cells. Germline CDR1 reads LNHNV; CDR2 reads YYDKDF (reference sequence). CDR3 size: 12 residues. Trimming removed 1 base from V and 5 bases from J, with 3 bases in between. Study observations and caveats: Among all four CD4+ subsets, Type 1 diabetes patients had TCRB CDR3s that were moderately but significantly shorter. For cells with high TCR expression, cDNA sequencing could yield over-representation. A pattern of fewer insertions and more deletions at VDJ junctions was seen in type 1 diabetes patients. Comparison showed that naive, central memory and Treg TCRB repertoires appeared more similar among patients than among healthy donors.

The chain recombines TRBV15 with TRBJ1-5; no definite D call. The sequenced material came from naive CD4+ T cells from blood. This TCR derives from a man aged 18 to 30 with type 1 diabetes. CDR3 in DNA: TGTGCCACCAGCAGAGCTGATCAGCCCCAGCATTTT. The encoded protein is CATSRADQPQHF.